This T cell receptor beta chain was retrieved from a study of beta chain features in type 1 diabetes listed by TCRdb under 2018. About the full investigation: Mean age, gender distribution, total cell number and subset yield were not different between patients and healthy donors. A total of 85 million to 140 million sorted cells were examined across all samples, and the number of cells per subset was strongly correlated with RNA yield. Whereas all 30 or so donors provided naive and central memory subsets, regulatory and stem cell-like memory subsets were isolated from just 8 patients and roughly 8 healthy donors. In the study, recently diagnosed type 1 diabetes patients and matched healthy donors were compared on the TCRB repertoires of their sorted circulating CD4+ T cell subsets.

All of the isolated RNA was reverse transcribed with the High Capacity cDNA Reverse Transcription Kit, so expressed TCRB transcripts were sequenced. Deep immunoSEQ sequencing was performed on naive, central memory and regulatory T cell samples, with an average of roughly 3.5 million total reads per sample. Sorted cells were lysed in RLT buffer, and RNA was extracted using DNase-treated RNeasy Micro or Mini kits according to cell number. To prevent cross-contamination, each cell subset was processed individually, whereas patient and healthy donor samples were processed jointly. The immunoSEQ multiplex PCR was used to amplify TCRB sequences from cDNA, generating 87-bp fragments that spanned the CDR3 region. Amplicons were sequenced on the Illumina HiSeq platform. In the authors' own workflow: Synthetic template baselines were used to correct PCR bias computationally, reads within Hamming distance 2 were collapsed, and singletons that could not be merged were discarded. Reads were aligned against IMGT so that V, D and J genes, CDR3 length and insertions or deletions at six rearrangement sites could be assigned. Within each subset, clonotype counts were normalized to the number of sorted cells before true diversity and Gini coefficients were calculated with the tcR R package. Repertoire sharing was quantified using the overlap coefficient calculated on TCRB nucleotide sequences. This is the immuneACCESS table as TCRdb keeps it, with only in-frame sequences that have V and J called. A part of the clones is gone; compared with another copy, unresolved V genes explain less than half, and the rest is unexplained. V and J calls and clone size are copied from that table; D and trimming were computed from the DNA. This sample lists roughly 140,000 clones; 10% were detected once. Roughly 0.45% of the sample is in the top ten clones.

On this clone: This clone's antigen is unknown. Base qualities were left out, and no much larger clone turns up one base away.

What the study reported, not specific to this receptor: At VDJ recombination sites, type 1 diabetes patients had fewer insertions and more deleted nucleotides, which implies abnormalities in thymic rearrangement. Shorter templates might be favored by PCR, yet because patient and control samples were amplified and corrected together, any such skew would affect both groups equally. Naive, central memory and regulatory TCRB repertoires appeared to be more similar among patients than among healthy donors. Because cDNA was sequenced instead of genomic DNA, highly expressing activated cells could be over-represented, though the groups showed no difference in activation or CD3 levels. A moderate but significant shortening of TCRB CDR3 length was observed in type 1 diabetes patients in all four CD4+ subsets. HLA sub-analyses involved small numbers of individuals, so any influence of HLA type on TCRB rearrangement remained unresolved.

The CDR3 runs 12 amino acids, cysteine and phenylalanine included. The retained sequence is limited to the CDR3, 36 bases, with the frame set at the first base. Trimming takes 7 bases off V and 12 bases off J; junction bases not matched to a gene: 12. The germline V gene encodes CDR1 SQVTM and CDR2 ANQGSEA. From each donor, a single peripheral blood sample of 90 to 150 mL on average was drawn into heparinised tubes. A BD FACSAria II was used to sort naive, central memory, regulatory and stem cell-like memory CD4+ T cells with a panel that included CD45RO, CCR7, CD25, CD127, CD95 and CD27. Every sorted population had a purity above 95%. PBMCs were isolated right away by Lymphoprep density gradient centrifugation and were stained directly, without culture. To minimize batch effects, samples were stained and sorted in pairs, one healthy donor with one patient per experiment.

This receptor was obtained from a young man with type 1 diabetes. Recombination joined TRBV29-1 with TRBJ2-1; TRBD1 agrees with 7 junctional bases. The sequencing sample was made of central memory CD4+ T cells from blood. The CDR3 here reads CSAAQGSLGQFF. The DNA sequence follows: TGCAGCGCCGCACAGGGGAGTCTAGGGCAGTTCTTC.